The 25 T cell receptor beta chains in this list originate from one sample, sequenced in a study of T cells in Graves' hyperthyroidism and ophthalmopathy. The TCR beta CDR3 regions underwent amplification using RNA transcripts as the source. HTBI primers were employed in a first-round RT-PCR of the TCR CDR3. MiXCR, run by TCRdb on the multiplex PCR reads, gives a single entry per CDR3 protein. The sample records roughly 710,000 distinct CDR3 sequences, approximately 36% being singletons. Sequencing was performed on blood. Receptors originate from a woman aged 40-49 years with Graves' hyperthyroidism.

This clonotype was seen a handful of times. V usage is TRBV12-3 or TRBV12-4 and J usage is TRBJ2-2, with D uncertain. V was cut by 7 bases and J by 5 bases, with 17 bases left in between. The CDR3 runs 15 residues. In DNA form, the CDR3 reads TGTGCCAGCACTCCGTCGGCAGCTACAACCGGGGAGCTGTTTTTT. This codes for CASTPSAATTGELFF.

The V and J genes are TRBV7-2 and TRBJ2-3; tentative D call: TRBD2 (6 bases). V lost 4 bases to trimming and J lost 0 bases, with 14 bases between them. The CDR3 consists of 16 residues. Germline V gene data show CDR1 as SGHTA and CDR2 as FQGNSA. The chain's CDR3 is CASSSHSGSSTDTQYF. CDR3 nucleotide sequence: TGTGCCAGCAGCTCGCATAGCGGCTCTAGCACAGATACGCAGTATTTT.

The chain recombines TRBV28 with TRBJ2-5; D may correspond to TRBD1 or TRBD2 (5 bases each). The CDR3 length is 14 residues. CDR1 and CDR2 from the germline V gene are MDHEN and SYDVKM. The V and J ends lost 6 bases and 2 bases respectively, with 13 bases between them. The CDR3 sequence is CASSGTLTQETQYF. The CDR3 nucleotides are TGTGCCAGCAGCGGGACCTTAACACAAGAGACCCAGTACTTC. The whole variable domain, remainder taken from reference TRBV28 and TRBJ2-5, is DVKVTQSSRYLVKRTGEKVFLECVQDMDHENMFWYRQDPGLGLRLIYFSYDVKMKEKGDIPEGYSVSREKKERFSLILESASTNQTSMYLCASSGTLTQETQYFGPGTRLLVL.

This clonotype was seen many times. This chain uses TRBV24-1 with TRBJ1-4; D ambiguous. The CDR3 covers 15 residues. Germline V gene sequence: CDR1 KGHDR, CDR2 SFDVKD. Trimming removed 3 bases from V and 8 bases from J, with 15 bases in between. The CDR3 bases are TGTGCCACCAGTGATCCCTCGGTCCACGGGGAAAAACTGTTTTTT. It codes for CATSDPSVHGEKLFF.

The chain employs TRBV2 and TRBJ2-2; 11 nucleotides match TRBD1. V shed 7 bases and J 7 bases; nucleotides not matched to a gene: 5. The CDR3 totals 14 residues. In germline, CDR1 is SNHLY, CDR2 FYNNEI. DNA of the CDR3: TGTGCCAGCACCGGACAGGGGGCAGGCGGGGAGCTGTTTTTT. This encodes CASTGQGAGGELFF.

The rearrangement links TRBV7-9 to TRBJ1-2; 7 bases line up with TRBD1. Trimming removed 6 bases from V and 7 bases from J; junction bases left unmatched: 11. There are 14 residues in the CDR3. Germline-derived CDR1 and CDR2 are SEHNR and FQNEAQ (reference sequence). The CDR3: CASSRDRARRGYTF. The CDR3 DNA reads TGTGCCAGCAGTCGGGACAGAGCGAGGCGTGGCTACACCTTC.

This clonotype has ten or more counts. This sequence joins TRBV7-2 and TRBJ2-7, with 9 bases matching TRBD1. The CDR3 runs 14 residues. Unmatched junction bases numbered 11, after V lost 5 bases and J lost 9 bases. CDR1 is SGHTA and CDR2 is FQGNSA in the germline V gene. The CDR3: CASSPTGQGFVQYF. The CDR3 nucleotides are TGTGCCAGCAGCCCAACGGGACAGGGATTCGTGCAGTACTTC.

At least ten counts were recorded for this clonotype. The V and J genes are TRBV12-3 or TRBV12-4 and TRBJ2-7, with 8 bases that match TRBD1. Unmatched junction bases numbered 7, after V lost 6 bases and J lost 3 bases. The length of the CDR3 is 14 residues. The chain's CDR3 is CASRTGTGRYEQYF. Here the CDR3 DNA reads TGTGCCAGCAGAACCGGGACAGGACGCTACGAGCAGTACTTC.

This clonotype has just a few counts. This chain links TRBV28 with TRBJ1-5, with TRBD1 matching 8 bases. Germline V CDR1 and CDR2: MDHEN, SYDVKM. This CDR3 is 16 amino acids long. Germline trimming cut 1 base from V and 5 bases from J; bases unmatched to any gene: 7. The CDR3 DNA follows: TGTGCCAGCAGTTTATACGCAGGGGGCGGTTATCAGCCCCAGCATTTT. It is translated as CASSLYAGGGYQPQHF.

This chain connects TRBV10-3 to TRBJ2-1; 8 bases match TRBD2. The CDR3 extends over 14 amino acids. Trimming at V came to 10 bases and at J to 5 bases, leaving 10 bases not matched to a gene. CDR1 and CDR2 (germline): ENHRY, SYGVKD. The CDR3 loop is CATRSTSGNNEQFF. The CDR3 nucleotides read TGTGCCACCCGGTCCACTAGCGGAAACAATGAGCAGTTCTTC.

This clonotype has a handful of counts. The rearrangement uses TRBV19 and TRBJ2-7; tentatively, D is TRBD2 (5 bases). Trimming cost V 6 bases and J 7 bases, with 16 bases left between them. The CDR3 covers 13 residues. Germline CDR1 reads LNHDA; CDR2 reads SQIVND (reference sequence). In nucleotides, the CDR3 is TGTGCCAGTAGCCCGAACCCCCGCGGGGAGCAGTACTTC. The encoded protein is CASSPNPRGEQYF.

This clonotype was counted between two and nine times. The chain links TRBV25-1 to TRBJ2-3; 10 bases are a match to TRBD2. The CDR3 length is 16 residues. Trimming cost V 6 bases and J 5 bases; bases outside gene matches: 11. Germline V gene lookup returns CDR1 MGHDK and CDR2 SYGVNS. The chain's CDR3 is CASSQEASGGGDTQYF. CDR3 coding DNA: TGTGCCAGCAGCCAAGAGGCTAGCGGGGGAGGAGATACGCAGTATTTT.

In regard to this clonotype: This sequence may be a read error, since a much larger clone differs from it by one base. The V call is TRBV7-9, the J call TRBJ1-4, with D uncertain. The germline gives CDR1 SEHNR, CDR2 FQNEAQ (reference sequence). Deletions cut 1 base from V and 4 bases from J, with 7 bases between. The CDR3 loop spans 14 amino acids. CDR3 coding DNA: TGTGCCAGCAGCTTAGACGGGAATAATGAAAAACTGTTTTTT. Protein: CASSLDGNNEKLFF.

This clonotype was picked up many times. This chain uses TRBV7-2 with TRBJ1-6, with 9 bases fitting TRBD1. After removal of 6 bases from V and 11 bases from J, the junction contained 11 bases not matched to a gene. This CDR3 has 15 amino acids. Germline assignment: CDR1 SGHTA and CDR2 FQGNSA. CDR3 nucleotides: TGTGCCAGCAGAACCGGGGGGACAGGGCCCCCACCCCTCCACTTT. As protein: CASRTGGTGPPPLHF.

The V and J genes are TRBV14 and TRBJ1-2; D call uncertain. The CDR3 loop spans 14 amino acids. V lost 2 bases and J 2 bases, leaving 9 bases between the germline ends. Looked up from germline, CDR1 is SGHDN and CDR2 is FVKESK. CDR3 DNA sequence: TGTGCCAGCAGCCAAACGACGGAAAACTATGGCTACACCTTC. Amino acid sequence: CASSQTTENYGYTF.

The table lists this clonotype with many counts. The chain combines TRBV2 with TRBJ1-5; D is unclear. CDR1 is SNHLY and CDR2 is FYNNEI in the germline V gene. V lost 6 bases to trimming and J lost 0 bases, with 9 bases between them. There are 14 residues in the CDR3. CDR3 bases: TGTGCCAGCAGCGCTGTCAATAGCAATCAGCCCCAGCATTTT. Translation: CASSAVNSNQPQHF.

In regard to this clonotype: A junction end diverges from the germline sequence, so it may reflect a read error. The V and J genes are TRBV7-2 and TRBJ1-5, with D maybe TRBD1 (5 bases). The CDR3 sequence is 18 residues long. CDR1 and CDR2 (germline): SGHTA, FQGNSA. In DNA form, the CDR3 reads TGCGCCAGCAGCCAAGATCGGGCCGGGCAGGGAGTGCATCAGCCCCAGCATTTT. It yields the protein CASSQDRAGQGVHQPQHF.

The V and J genes are TRBV6-5 and TRBJ1-5; D not resolved. V dropped 2 bases and J dropped 11 bases, with 16 bases sitting between them. CDR1 MNHEY and CDR2 SVGAGI come from the germline V gene. CDR3 length equals 14 residues. The CDR3 DNA reads TGTGCCAGCAGTTACCGGACGGTGGCGGAGACCCAGCATTTT. It translates to CASSYRTVAETQHF.

The rearrangement links TRBV12-3 or TRBV12-4 to TRBJ1-1; D call uncertain. CDR3 length equals 15 residues. The CDR3 bases are TGTGCTAGTGGTTTCATCAAAGGACGGGACACTGAAGCTTTCTTT. Protein product: CASGFIKGRDTEAFF.

Worth noting for this clonotype: A much larger clonotype is one base distant, so this may be a read error. The chain is built from TRBV7-3 and TRBJ2-2; D not certain. V lost 3 bases, J lost 5 bases, and 4 bases lay in between. Germline loops: CDR1 SGHTA, CDR2 FQGTGA. This CDR3 is built from 12 residues. The CDR3 region is CASSFATGELFF. CDR3 nucleotide sequence: TGTGCCAGCAGCTTTGCAACCGGGGAGCTGTTTTTT.

V is TRBV5-1 and J is TRBJ2-6, with D possibly being TRBD1 (5 bases). Per the germline V gene, CDR1 is SGHRS and CDR2 is YFSETQ. Trimming shortened V by 4 bases and J by 18 bases, and 8 bases separated the two germline ends. This CDR3 has 9 residues. The CDR3 protein is CASSPGQTF. The DNA for the CDR3 is TGCGCCAGCAGCCCCGGACAGACTTTC.

As regards this clonotype: A read error is possible here, since a much larger clone lies one base away. The genes are TRBV12-3 or TRBV12-4 and TRBJ1-4; D may be TRBD1 (5 bases). Trimming took off 3 bases at V and 12 bases at J, with 17 bases between the two ends. CDR3 length: 14 residues. CDR3 loop: CASSFGQGRGQLFF. CDR3 bases: TGTGCCAGCAGTTTTGGGCAAGGCCGGGGACAACTGTTTTTT.

About this clonotype: A read error may explain this, as a much larger clone is one base away. The rearrangement uses TRBV7-8 and TRBJ1-2; no reliable D call. CDR3 length equals 13 residues. The V gene's germline CDR1 is SGHVS and CDR2 FQNEAQ. Trimming cost V 1 base and J 8 bases, with 11 bases left between them. The CDR3 nucleotides read TGTGCCAGCAGCTTAGGAACGGTAGTCGGCTACACCTTC. Its protein is CASSLGTVVGYTF.

The sample holds many counts of this clonotype. The genes are TRBV29-1 and TRBJ2-7; D is unclear. The CDR3 runs 12 residues. Looked up from germline, CDR1 is SQVTM and CDR2 is ANQGSEA. V was shortened by 5 bases and J by 0 bases, with 8 bases between the two germline ends. This CDR3 reads CSVWVSSYEQYF. CDR3 nucleotides: TGCAGCGTTTGGGTCAGCTCCTACGAGCAGTACTTC.

The chain carries TRBV19 and TRBJ1-1, with TRBD1 matching 12 bases. The CDR3 length is 15 residues. V lost 5 bases and J lost 4; bases outside the gene matches: 5. Looked up from germline, CDR1 is LNHDA and CDR2 is SQIVND (reference sequence). The CDR3 loop is CASSLGTGGPTEAFF. Here the CDR3 DNA reads TGTGCCAGTAGTTTAGGGACAGGGGGCCCCACTGAAGCTTTCTTT. The full variable domain, in which reference TRBV19 and TRBJ1-1 provide the parts outside the CDR3, is DGGITQSPKYLFRKEGQNVTLSCEQNLNHDAMYWYRQDPGQGLRLIYYSQIVNDFQKGDIAEGYSVSREKKESFPLTVTSAQKNPTAFYLCASSLGTGGPTEAFFGQGTRLTVV.